This TCR beta chain comes out of a study of PD-1 blockade in classical Hodgkin lymphoma. Broader study findings: Relative to healthy donors, newly diagnosed patients reportedly had lower baseline TCR diversity, which was reported as lower still in relapsed/refractory patients. TCR diversity rose significantly by C4D1 in CD4+ but not CD8+ cells.

V lost 2 bases to trimming and J lost 4 bases, with 12 bases between them. The CDR3 extends over 14 amino acids. Per germline, CDR1 SGHRS and CDR2 YFSETQ. Using immunoSEQ multiplex PCR, the repertoire was profiled, and TCRdb retains in-frame clones only, with some absent. The sample holds around 60,000 clones, approximately 90% seen once. As concerns this clone: The antigen remains unidentified.

Sample time point: cycle 4 day 1 (C4D1), after less than seven weeks of nivolumab. Every patient was affected by relapse after autologous stem cell transplantation, while exposure to brentuximab vedotin was not uniform. Sample: peripheral blood mononuclear cells (PBMCs), taken before the fourth cycle of nivolumab. This receptor was obtained from a human donor with classical Hodgkin lymphoma. This chain uses TRBV5-1 with TRBJ1-1, with D perhaps matching TRBD1 (6 bases). CDR3 sequence: CASSLPGAVTEAFF. For the CDR3, the DNA is TGCGCCAGCAGCTTACCGGGGGCGGTCACTGAAGCTTTCTTT.